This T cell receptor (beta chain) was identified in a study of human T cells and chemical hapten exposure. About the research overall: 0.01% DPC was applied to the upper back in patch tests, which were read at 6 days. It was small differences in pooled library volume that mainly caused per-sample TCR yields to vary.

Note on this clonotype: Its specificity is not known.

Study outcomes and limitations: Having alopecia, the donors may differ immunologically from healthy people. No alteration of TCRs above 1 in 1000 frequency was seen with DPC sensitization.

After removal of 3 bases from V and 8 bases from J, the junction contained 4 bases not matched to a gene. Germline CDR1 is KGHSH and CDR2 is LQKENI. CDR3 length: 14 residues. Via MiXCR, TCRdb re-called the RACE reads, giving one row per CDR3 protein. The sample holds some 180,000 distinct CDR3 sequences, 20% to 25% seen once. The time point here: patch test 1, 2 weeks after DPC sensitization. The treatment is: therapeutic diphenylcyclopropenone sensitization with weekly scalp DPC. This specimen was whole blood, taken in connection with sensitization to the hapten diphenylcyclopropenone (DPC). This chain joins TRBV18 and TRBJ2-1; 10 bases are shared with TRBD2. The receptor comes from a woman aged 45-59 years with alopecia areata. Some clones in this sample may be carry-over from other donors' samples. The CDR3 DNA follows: TGTGCCAGCTCACCCCTAGCGGGAGCATATGAGCAGTTCTTC. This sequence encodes CASSPLAGAYEQFF.